These 25 T cell receptor beta chains were all obtained from the same sample, sequenced in a study of CD8+ T cells in alopecia areata. The treatment denotes: oral pan-JAK inhibitor, 5-10 mg twice daily. Following extraction, RNA underwent reverse transcription to cDNA, which served as the sequencing template. Here immunoSEQ multiplex PCR was the method, and the copy in TCRdb shows in-frame clones only, minus some. Of about 150,000 clones detected, about three fifths appear once; the ten largest clones hold 0.91%. Source: CD4+ T cells sorted from blood, taken at week 4, from a patient treated with tofacitinib. The receptors derive from a human donor with alopecia areata.

DNA for the CDR3: TGTGCCAGCAGCTTGGAACAGGGGGTAGGCCAAGAGACCCAGTACTTC. Protein product: CASSLEQGVGQETQYF. V and J are TRBV5-6 and TRBJ2-5; TRBD1 matches at 8 bases. The V segment lost 0 bases and the J segment 1 base; nucleotides outside the gene matches: 5. Germline V gene data show CDR1 as SGHDT and CDR2 as YYEEEE. The CDR3 runs to 16 residues.

The chain carries TRBV29-1 and TRBJ2-1, with a possible D match to TRBD1 (5 bases). This CDR3 has 12 amino acids. The germline V gene encodes CDR1 SQVTM and CDR2 ANQGSEA. V lost 7 bases and J 13 bases, leaving 20 bases between the germline ends. CDR3 region: CSALRSVQEQFF. The CDR3 nucleotides read TGCAGCGCCCTCCGGTCGGTACAGGAACAGTTCTTC.

Turning to this clone: The sample carries other DNA sequences with the same CDR3. The chain couples TRBV7-2 to TRBJ2-7; a possible D gene is TRBD2 (6 bases). Germline V CDR1 and CDR2: SGHTA, FQGNSA. V was cut by 0 bases and J by 0 bases, with 9 bases left in between. The length of the CDR3 is 15 residues. Here the CDR3 DNA reads TGTGCCAGCAGCTTAGCGGGGGGAAGCTCCTACGAGCAGTACTTC. Residues: CASSLAGGSSYEQYF. Supplemented by reference TRBV7-2 and TRBJ2-7, the full variable domain reads GAGVSQSPSNKVTEKGKDVELRCDPISGHTALYWYRQSLGQGLEFLIYFQGNSAPDKSGLPSDRFSAERTGGSVSTLTIQRTQQEDSAVYLCASSLAGGSSYEQYFGPGTRLTVT.

V usage is TRBV29-1 and J usage is TRBJ2-1; D is ambiguous. The germline gives CDR1 SQVTM, CDR2 ANQGSEA. This CDR3 spans 13 amino acids. V dropped 7 bases and J dropped 6 bases, with 16 bases sitting between them. The DNA of the CDR3 is TGCAGCGCCCTGAGTCTCCCACTCAATGAGCAGTTCTTC. Amino acids: CSALSLPLNEQFF.

The chain combines TRBV7-9 with TRBJ1-4; D remains ambiguous. The V gene lost 4 bases and the J gene lost 8 bases, with 2 bases spanning the gap. The CDR3 loop spans 10 amino acids. The germline gives CDR1 SEHNR, CDR2 FQNEAQ (reference sequence). Here the CDR3 DNA reads TGTGCCAGCAGCTCAGAAAAACTGTTTTTT. Amino acid sequence: CASSSEKLFF. Based on the CDR3 plus reference TRBV7-9 and TRBJ1-4, the full variable domain is DTGVSQNPRHKITKRGQNVTFRCDPISEHNRLYWYRQTLGQGPEFLTYFQNEAQLEKSRLLSDRFSAERPKGSFSTLEIQRTEQGDSAMYLCASSSEKLFFGSGTQLSVL.

This clone was detected a few times. The chain has TRBV5-1 and TRBJ1-2; possible D gene TRBD1, 6 bases. The germline V gene has CDR1 SGHRS and CDR2 YFSETQ. The CDR3 runs to 14 residues. Trimming shortened V by 1 base and J by 7 bases, and 14 bases separated the two germline ends. CDR3 residues: CASSLNRQDGGYTF. CDR3 nucleotide sequence: TGCGCCAGCAGCTTGAACCGACAGGATGGTGGCTACACCTTC.

The chain is built from TRBV25-1 and TRBJ2-1, with TRBD1 as a possible D gene (6 bases). The CDR3 contains 15 residues. The V end was cut by 8 bases, the J end by 3 bases, with 17 bases between. The V gene's germline CDR1 is MGHDK and CDR2 SYGVNS. The CDR3 is CASARAGDIYNEQFF. CDR3 coding DNA: TGTGCCAGCGCCCGGGCAGGGGATATCTACAATGAGCAGTTCTTC.

This clone has only a few counts. The chain couples TRBV25-1 to TRBJ2-3; no firm D call. CDR3 length: 8 amino acids. The germline V and J ends were trimmed by 7 bases and 10 bases, with 3 bases remaining between them. Germline V gives CDR1 MGHDK, CDR2 SYGVNS. As DNA, the CDR3 is TGTGCCAGCACCGCGCAGTATTTT. It encodes CASTAQYF. Combining the CDR3 with reference TRBV25-1 and TRBJ2-3 gives the whole variable domain EADIYQTPRYLVIGTGKKITLECSQTMGHDKMYWYQQDPGMELHLIHYSYGVNSTEKGDLSSESTVSRIRTEHFPLTLESARPSHTSQYLCASTAQYFGPGTRLTVL.

The chain carries TRBV6-5 and TRBJ2-7; D uncertain. Germline values: CDR1 MNHEY, CDR2 SVGAGI. Trimming removed 2 bases from V and 9 bases from J, with 11 bases in between. The CDR3 length is 12 residues. Here the CDR3 DNA reads TGTGCCAGCAGTTACCCGGACGGCCGGCAGTACTTC. It specifies CASSYPDGRQYF.

V gene TRBV5-1 combines with J gene TRBJ2-7, with TRBD2 as a possible D gene (5 bases). Germline CDR1 SGHRS, CDR2 YFSETQ. The CDR3 covers 14 residues. V gave up 2 bases and J gave up 4 bases, with 13 bases separating them. CDR3 loop: CASSFAGAVYEQYF. Here the CDR3 DNA reads TGCGCCAGCAGCTTTGCGGGTGCTGTTTACGAGCAGTACTTC.

The V gene is TRBV29-1, the J gene TRBJ1-2, with D uncertain. Germline CDR1 is SQVTM and CDR2 is ANQGSEA. Trimming stripped 4 bases from V and 3 bases from J, with 15 bases between. This CDR3 contains 14 residues. CDR3 nucleotide sequence: TGCAGCGTTGGATACAGCGTTAGGGACTATGGCTACACCTTC. Its translation: CSVGYSVRDYGYTF.

The V gene is TRBV6-6, the J gene TRBJ2-1, with a weak D call TRBD2 (7 bases). The CDR3 covers 12 residues. Germline V CDR1 and CDR2: MNHNY, SVGAGI (reference sequence). Trimming removed 6 bases from V and 9 bases from J, with 12 bases in between. The CDR3 sequence: CASSLRGGEQFF. Here the CDR3 DNA reads TGTGCCAGCAGCCTAAGGGGGGGTGAGCAGTTCTTC.

This clone has only a few counts. This chain uses TRBV27 with TRBJ2-5, with TRBD2 matching 12 bases. CDR1 and CDR2 (germline): MNHEY, SMNVEV (reference sequence). With V trimmed by 6 bases and J by 4 bases, 6 bases remained unmatched. This CDR3 contains 15 residues. The CDR3 bases are TGTGCCAGCAGAAAGGGACTAGCGGGCGGAGAGACCCAGTACTTC. Translation: CASRKGLAGGETQYF.

This chain joins TRBV30 and TRBJ2-3; TRBD2 matches at 8 bases. The CDR3 has 16 residues. Germline loops: CDR1 GTSNPN, CDR2 SVGIG (reference sequence). The V and J ends lost 7 bases and 6 bases, in that order; junction bases with no gene match: 18. The CDR3 spells CAFTYGSGGTMDTQYF. The CDR3 region has the DNA TGTGCCTTCACTTACGGGAGCGGGGGTACAATGGATACGCAGTATTTT.

The V call is TRBV2, the J call TRBJ1-6, with 7 nucleotides matching TRBD1. V lost 5 bases to trimming and J lost 6 bases; unmatched junction nucleotides: 4. Germline CDR1 SNHLY, CDR2 FYNNEI. The length of the CDR3 is 14 residues. The CDR3 bases are TGTGCCAGCAGTTGGGACAGACCTAATTCACCCCTCCACTTT. Amino acids: CASSWDRPNSPLHF.

J is TRBJ2-1 and V is TRBV25-1, with D possibly being TRBD1 (7 bases). CDR3 length: 13 residues. Germline values: CDR1 MGHDK, CDR2 SYGVNS. Trimming cost V 6 bases and J 7 bases, with 13 bases left between them. The CDR3 DNA is TGTGCCAGCAGCCAACAGGGGAGGAATGAGCAGTTCTTC. This codes for CASSQQGRNEQFF.

The chain combines TRBV27 with TRBJ2-7; D remains ambiguous. With 4 bases removed from V and 5 bases from J, the gap between germline ends came to 6 bases. The length of the CDR3 is 11 residues. Germline values: CDR1 MNHEY, CDR2 SMNVEV (reference sequence). CDR3 coding DNA: TGTGCCAGCAGTTCCTGGGACGAGCAGTACTTC. Its protein is CASSSWDEQYF.

The rearrangement joins TRBV5-1 to TRBJ1-4; 8 bases are shared with TRBD1. J gave up 8 bases and V 3 bases, and 6 bases lay outside the gene matches. CDR1 and CDR2 (germline): SGHRS, YFSETQ. The CDR3 runs to 14 residues. CDR3 amino acids: CASSWTGKGEKLFF. In nucleotides, the CDR3 is TGCGCCAGCAGCTGGACAGGGAAAGGGGAAAAACTGTTTTTT.

This clone was observed once. The chain uses TRBV10-3 and TRBJ1-2; D gene unclear. V lost 6 bases and J lost 7, with 15 bases in between. The CDR3 sequence is 13 residues long. Germline CDR1 ENHRY, CDR2 SYGVKD. The CDR3 coding sequence is TGTGCCATCAGCGAAGACCTGCGGGCTGGCTACACCTTC. Protein sequence: CAISEDLRAGYTF.

This clone showed up just a few times. This chain uses TRBV7-9 with TRBJ2-2; 9 bases align to TRBD1. The V gene's germline CDR1 is SEHNR and CDR2 FQNEAQ (reference sequence). J was trimmed by 3 bases and V by 5 bases; bases with no gene match: 4. CDR3 size: 15 residues. The CDR3 sequence is CASSNRTGDTGELFF. Here the CDR3 DNA reads TGTGCCAGCAGCAACAGGACAGGGGACACCGGGGAGCTGTTTTTT.

This clone was observed at least ten times. The chain uses TRBV2 and TRBJ2-7; no clear D. Germline CDR1 reads SNHLY; CDR2 reads FYNNEI. The length of the CDR3 is 11 residues. V was shortened by 6 bases and J by 3 bases, with 6 bases between the two germline ends. The CDR3 coding sequence is TGTGCCAGCAGGGAGATCTACGAGCAGTACTTC. This translates into CASREIYEQYF.

This chain uses TRBV6-5 with TRBJ1-6, with D tentatively TRBD1 (6 bases). V lost 8 bases to trimming and J lost 7 bases, with 15 bases between them. The CDR3 is made up of 14 amino acids. Germline V gene data show CDR1 as MNHEY and CDR2 as SVGAGI. The CDR3 coding sequence is TGTGCCAGCCGGGGGGCACAGGCCAATTCACCCCTCCACTTT. Translated: CASRGAQANSPLHF.

The V and J genes are TRBV27 and TRBJ1-5, with 10 bases aligning to TRBD1. The CDR3 loop spans 15 amino acids. Germline values: CDR1 MNHEY, CDR2 SMNVEV (reference sequence). With 4 bases clipped from V and 6 bases from J, the junction kept 6 bases outside the gene matches. The CDR3 DNA is TGTGCCAGCAGTTCCCATGGACAGGGGGTTCAGCCCCAGCATTTT. Its protein product is CASSSHGQGVQPQHF.

The chain has TRBV7-9 and TRBJ2-7; 7 bases fit TRBD1. The V segment lost 4 bases and the J segment 1 base; nucleotides outside the gene matches: 4. The CDR3 contains 14 residues. Germline V gene lookup returns CDR1 SEHNR and CDR2 FQNEAQ (reference sequence). The CDR3 DNA reads as TGTGCCAGCAGCTCAACGGACAGGTCCTACGAGCAGTACTTC. This translates into CASSSTDRSYEQYF.

The V and J genes are TRBV4-2 and TRBJ1-4; 9 positions match TRBD1. This CDR3 spans 16 amino acids. The J segment lost 7 bases and the V segment lost 6 bases, leaving 12 bases of the junction unmatched. CDR1 and CDR2 from the germline V gene are LGHNA and YNFKEQ. The CDR3, as DNA: TGTGCCAGCAGTTACCTCAACAGGGGGCAGGGTGAAAAACTGTTTTTT. Residues: CASSYLNRGQGEKLFF.